This T cell receptor (beta chain) stems from a study of T cell repertoires in cytomegalovirus infection. Study in general: Researchers turned to recently identified HLA-C-restricted CMV epitopes as well as well-studied HLA-B-restricted ones. The public TCR beta signatures pointed to both CMV infection and matching HLA type. Study-level findings and limits: Dominant in the ex vivo response were TCR beta clonotypes restricted by HLA-C and specific for CMV. CMV carriers having the relevant HLA were flagged by cumulative public TCR beta family frequency.

V gave up 8 bases and J gave up 7 bases, with 21 bases separating them. Germline CDR1 and CDR2: LNHDA and SQIVND (reference sequence). The CDR3 contains 15 residues. Via MiXCR, TCRdb re-called the reads, giving one row per CDR3 protein. The sample includes some 900,000 distinct CDR3 sequences, approximately 32% of them seen just once. To note about this clonotype: Its target is unknown.

The clonotype comes from a human donor in good health (CMV status not recorded). Some clones in this sample may be carry-over from other donors' samples. The chain employs TRBV19 and TRBJ2-4; D may match TRBD1 or TRBD2 (6 bases each). The specimen was cultured CD8+ T cells from PBMCs, collected from culture after CMV antigen stimulation. CDR3 DNA sequence: TGTGCCAGTGCCACGGGGGCGCGGAGTTGGAACATTCAGTACTTC. This sequence encodes CASATGARSWNIQYF.